This T cell receptor (beta chain) was captured by sequencing in a study of identifying expanded T cells in peripheral blood (dated by TCRdb to about 2019). The study in broad terms: Four technical replicates, made by sequencing separate aliquots from the same pool of genomic DNA, were compared pairwise.

No immune events such as infections were documented for the healthy donors during the collection period. To calibrate time-dependent variance in a beta-binomial model of T-cell clone differential abundance, blood repertoires from healthy donors were used as a training cohort. There were around ten healthy donors in the training cohort, of whom 3 were female and 7 were male. On average the donors were around 45 years old, and their ages spanned about 25 to 64 years. Obtained from a commercial supplier, whole blood was collected from each healthy donor at three time points set two weeks apart. Genomic DNA was extracted from unsorted whole blood for immunosequencing. Study-wide conclusions, independent of this receptor: Variance in clone template counts between approximately two-week samples significantly increased with total template count across all healthy donors. Both the number of clones called differentially abundant and the false-positive rate were significantly reduced by the beta-binomial model across all healthy-donor time intervals. The authors expected that biological variance in healthy repertoires might rise further over much longer intervals, such as months to years. About 1.1 differentially abundant clones were flagged by the binomial model between technical replicates, whereas about 16 and 20 were flagged over roughly two weeks and four weeks, respectively.

There are a few counts of this clone. Its cognate antigen has yet to be identified. Base qualities are missing; no much larger clone stands one base away. TCRbeta CDR3 regions were profiled with the immunoSEQ Assay using bias-controlled multiplex PCR amplification of genomic DNA. Per the authors' processing: The absolute abundance of each unique TCRbeta CDR3 region was quantified after sequences were collapsed and filtered. Differential abundance was tested with two models: a binomial (Fisher-equivalent) model and a beta-binomial model that adds time-dependent variance fitted from healthy donors. Clones with fewer than 5 combined templates were excluded, and clones with Benjamini-Hochberg FDR below 0.01 were called differentially abundant. Beta-binomial variance was modeled as a function of total template count across the two samples using the form v = (b*log(k)+a)^2. In TCRdb, the immuneACCESS table is reduced to in-frame sequences with V and J assigned. These tables do not hold every clone; where another copy was compared, an unresolved V gene accounts for under half, and the others remain unexplained. V and J calls and clone size are given by that table; D and trimming were obtained from the DNA. The table for this sample lists 70,000 to 100,000 clones; roughly 86% of them were counted only once. The ten largest clonotypes hold about 4.2% of the sample.

Material for sequencing was blood. This clonotype was obtained from a person aged 18 to 70 in good health.

In nucleotide form, the sequence is TGTGCCAGCAGCAAGGCCGGGGTAGGGGGCGAGCAGTACTTC. The resulting protein is CASSKAGVGGEQYF. The chain is made from TRBV14 and TRBJ2-7; TRBD1 is a weak D gene call, 6 bases matching. V drops 5 bases and J drops 6 bases, leaving 17 bases in between. CDR1 and CDR2 are drawn from the germline V gene: SGHDN, FVKESK. Counted from cysteine to phenylalanine, this CDR3 has 14 amino acids. Here the CDR3 DNA is all that survives: 42 bases in frame from base 1.